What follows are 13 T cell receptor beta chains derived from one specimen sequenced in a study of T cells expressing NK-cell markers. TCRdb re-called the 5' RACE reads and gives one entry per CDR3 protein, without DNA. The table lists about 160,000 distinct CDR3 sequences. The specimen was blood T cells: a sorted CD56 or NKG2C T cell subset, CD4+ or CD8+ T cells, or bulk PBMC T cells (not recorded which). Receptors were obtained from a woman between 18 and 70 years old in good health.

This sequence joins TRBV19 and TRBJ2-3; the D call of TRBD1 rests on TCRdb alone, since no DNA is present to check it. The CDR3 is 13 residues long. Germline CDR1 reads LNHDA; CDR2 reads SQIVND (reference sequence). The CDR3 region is CASNRGGMDTQYF.

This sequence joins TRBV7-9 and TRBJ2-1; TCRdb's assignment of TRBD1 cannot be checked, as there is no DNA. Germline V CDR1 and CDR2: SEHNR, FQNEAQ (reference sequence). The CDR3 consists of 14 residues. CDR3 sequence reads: CASSPGRGGDEQFF.

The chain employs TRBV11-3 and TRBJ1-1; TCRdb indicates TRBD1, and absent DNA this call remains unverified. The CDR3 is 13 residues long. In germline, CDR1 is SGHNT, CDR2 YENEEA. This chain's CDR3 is CASSFVQGSEAFF.

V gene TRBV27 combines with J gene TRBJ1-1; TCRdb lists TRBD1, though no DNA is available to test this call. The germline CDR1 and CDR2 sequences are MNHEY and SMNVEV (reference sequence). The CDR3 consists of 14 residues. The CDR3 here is CASSTLGQGTEAFF.

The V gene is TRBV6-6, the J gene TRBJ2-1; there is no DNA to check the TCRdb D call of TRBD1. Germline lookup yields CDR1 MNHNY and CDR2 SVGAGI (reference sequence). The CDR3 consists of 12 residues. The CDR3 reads CASSPGPSSQFF.

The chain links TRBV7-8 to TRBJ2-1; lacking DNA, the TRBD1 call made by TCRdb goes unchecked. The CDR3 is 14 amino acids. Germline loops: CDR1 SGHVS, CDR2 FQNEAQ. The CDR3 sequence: CASSSLLGDNEQFF.

CDR3 sequence reads: CATGTARNSPLHF. The chain carries TRBV10-3 and TRBJ1-6; TCRdb indicates TRBD1, and absent DNA this call remains unverified. The CDR3 has 13 residues. CDR1 and CDR2 from the germline V gene are ENHRY and SYGVKD.

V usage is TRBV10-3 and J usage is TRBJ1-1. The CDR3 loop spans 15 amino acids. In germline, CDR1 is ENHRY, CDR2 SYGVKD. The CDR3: CAITERGGSNTEAFF.

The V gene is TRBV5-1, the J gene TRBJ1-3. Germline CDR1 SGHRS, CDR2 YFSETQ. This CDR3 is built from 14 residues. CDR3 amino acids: CASSLQPAGNTIYF.

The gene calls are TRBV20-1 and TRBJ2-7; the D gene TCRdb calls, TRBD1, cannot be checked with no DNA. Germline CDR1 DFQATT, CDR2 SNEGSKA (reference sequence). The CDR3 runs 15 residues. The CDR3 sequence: CSARDPGQGAYEQYF.

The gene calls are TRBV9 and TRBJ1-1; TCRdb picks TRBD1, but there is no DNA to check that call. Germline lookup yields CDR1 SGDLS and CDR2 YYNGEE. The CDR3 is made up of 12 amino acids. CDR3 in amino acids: CASSTRGTEAFF.

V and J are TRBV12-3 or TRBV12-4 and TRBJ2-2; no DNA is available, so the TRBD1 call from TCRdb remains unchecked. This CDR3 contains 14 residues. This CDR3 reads CASSRDGNTGELFF.

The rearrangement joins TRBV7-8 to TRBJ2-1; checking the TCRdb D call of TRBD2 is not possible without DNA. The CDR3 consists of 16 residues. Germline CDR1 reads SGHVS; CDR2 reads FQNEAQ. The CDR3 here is CASSLGLAINYNEQFF.